The rows below give T cell receptor beta chains drawn from one sample of a study of cytomegalovirus exposure and HLA in healthy donors. Produced via immunoSEQ multiplex PCR; TCRdb's table is partial and in-frame only. Of approximately 180,000 clones listed, around three quarters are singletons. Source material: PBMCs. These receptors all come from a woman aged 30 to 39 in good health and CMV-seronegative. Each CDR3 is given with its conserved first and last residue. The D gene is left open where the match is weak. A clone size is listed for some rows: how often the clone was seen (once, few, many), or a class if it is expanded.

v_call	clone_size	d_call	j_call	cdr3_nt	cdr3_aa
TRBV18	few	TRBD1	TRBJ2-7	TGTGCCAGCTCACGACTAGGACAGGGAGAGCGGTACGAGCAGTACTTC	CASSRLGQGERYEQYF
TRBV4-3	NA	NA	TRBJ2-5	TGCGCCAGCAGCCAGAGTAACAGTTTTCCTGGGGAGCAGTACTTC	CASSQSNSFPGEQYF
TRBV2	NA	TRBD2	TRBJ2-2	TGTGCCAGCAGTGAACGGGGGACTAGCGGGAACACCGGGGAGCTGTTTTTT	CASSERGTSGNTGELFF
TRBV4-2	NA	TRBD2	TRBJ2-3	TGTGCCAGCAGCCAAGATGACCTAGCGGGCACAGATACGCAGTATTTT	CASSQDDLAGTDTQYF
TRBV7-2	once	NA	TRBJ2-7	TGTGCCAGCAGCCCGGGTCTCAGACGGGACGAGCAGTACTTC	CASSPGLRRDEQYF
TRBV5-4	NA	TRBD1	TRBJ1-2	TGTGCCGGCAGCCCGGACAGGGGGAGGTATGGCTACACCTTC	CAGSPDRGRYGYTF
TRBV5-6	NA	NA	TRBJ1-2	TGTGCCAGCAGCTTGGACAGGGTCTATGGCTACACCTTC	CASSLDRVYGYTF
TRBV7-6	NA	NA	TRBJ2-3	TGTGCCAGTTCCCTGACAAGGTCTAGCACAGATACGCAGTATTTT	CASSLTRSSTDTQYF
TRBV5-5	NA	TRBD1	TRBJ1-5	TGTGCCAGCAGCTTGGGAGGGGGACAGGGGCAGGATCAGCCCCAGCATTTT	CASSLGGGQGQDQPQHF
TRBV11-1	once	NA	TRBJ2-7	TGTGCCAGCAGCCCACTCACGGGGAGCTCCTACGAGCAGTACTTC	CASSPLTGSSYEQYF
TRBV19	once	NA	TRBJ2-5	TGTGCCAGTAGGATGGGTGGGCGAGAGACCCAGTACTTC	CASRMGGRETQYF
TRBV6-5	NA	NA	TRBJ2-5	TGTGCCAGCAGTTACTCCGGGGGACGGGAGACCCAGTACTTC	CASSYSGGRETQYF
TRBV20-1	NA	NA	TRBJ1-1	TGCAGTTGGGAGGTTGGCACTGAAGCTTTCTTT	CSWEVGTEAFF
TRBV7-9	NA	TRBD2	TRBJ2-1	TGTGCCAGCAGCGGGGCCTTACTAGCGGGAGGGAACAATGAGCAGTTCTTC	CASSGALLAGGNNEQFF